These 17 T cell receptor beta chains were sequenced from one sample in a study of blood T cell repertoires in COVID-19. Method: immunoSEQ multiplex PCR; TCRdb's copy keeps in-frame clones and lacks some. The profile covers hundreds of thousands of clones, with roughly nine tenths appearing a single time and 0.82% taken by the ten largest. The specimen sequenced was peripheral blood. Source of these receptors: a man aged 55 to 70 with COVID-19, enrolled during active disease.

The V and J genes are TRBV19 and TRBJ2-3; D possibly corresponds to TRBD2 (5 bases). The germline V and J ends were trimmed by 3 bases and 0 bases, with 10 bases remaining between them. The CDR3 is 15 amino acids. CDR1 LNHDA and CDR2 SQIVND come from the germline V gene (reference sequence). CDR3 amino acids: CASSIRGESTDTQYF. In DNA form, the CDR3 reads TGTGCCAGTAGTATTCGGGGAGAAAGCACAGATACGCAGTATTTT.

This chain connects TRBV6-6 to TRBJ2-7, with TRBD2 matching 10 bases. Trimming at V came to 5 bases and at J to 6 bases, leaving 19 bases not matched to a gene. This CDR3 contains 18 residues. From germline, CDR1 is MNHNY and CDR2 SVGAGI (reference sequence). CDR3 in DNA: TGTGCCAGCAGTCGCCCCGCCCAACTAGCGGGATTATCGATCGAGCAGTACTTC. This gives the protein CASSRPAQLAGLSIEQYF.

In its sample, this clone was seen once. The chain carries TRBV5-1 and TRBJ2-5; the match to TRBD2 covers 14 bases. V lost 4 bases, J lost 2 bases, and 4 bases stayed unmatched. There are 16 residues in the CDR3. Germline V CDR1 and CDR2: SGHRS, YFSETQ. CDR3 amino acids: CASSPGLAGAQETQYF. The CDR3 nucleotides read TGCGCCAGCAGCCCGGGACTAGCGGGAGCTCAAGAGACCCAGTACTTC.

The V call is TRBV30, the J call TRBJ1-1, with D hard to call. V was pared by 4 bases and J by 0 bases, with 9 bases between. The CDR3 contains 13 residues. Germline CDR1 GTSNPN, CDR2 SVGIG (reference sequence). CDR3 nucleotide sequence: TGTGCCTGGAAGCTGGTCATGAACACTGAAGCTTTCTTT. Its protein product is CAWKLVMNTEAFF.

The V gene is TRBV5-1, the J gene TRBJ1-1; D unclear. The CDR3 runs 12 residues. V shed 0 bases and J shed 7 bases, with 7 bases lying between them. Germline values: CDR1 SGHRS, CDR2 YFSETQ. The DNA of the CDR3 is TGCGCCAGCAGCTTGGGGCAGGATGAAGCTTTCTTT. Protein: CASSLGQDEAFF.

The chain employs TRBV24-1 and TRBJ2-1, with D perhaps matching TRBD2 (6 bases). CDR1 is KGHDR and CDR2 is SFDVKD in the germline V gene. Between the trimmed V and J ends, which lost 10 bases and 8 bases, there was a span of 17 bases. The CDR3 length is 13 residues. The CDR3 protein is CATTGQGGDEQFF. CDR3 coding DNA: TGTGCCACTACCGGGCAGGGAGGTGATGAGCAGTTCTTC.

The chain links TRBV30 to TRBJ2-5; 13 nucleotides agree with TRBD2. Trimming took 1 base from V and 4 from J; bases not matched to a gene: 6. The germline CDR1 and CDR2 sequences are GTSNPN and SVGIG (reference sequence). The CDR3 contains 16 residues. CDR3 sequence (DNA): TGTGCCTGGAGTGGACTAGCGGGGGGTCGTTTAGAGACCCAGTACTTC. Translated: CAWSGLAGGRLETQYF.

The rearrangement links TRBV30 to TRBJ2-7; D remains ambiguous. The V and J ends lost 0 bases and 3 bases respectively, with 12 bases between them. The CDR3 loop spans 14 amino acids. CDR1 is GTSNPN and CDR2 is SVGIG in the germline V gene (reference sequence). Here the CDR3 DNA reads TGTGCCTGGAGTGTAGATCCTACCCACTACGAGCAGTACTTC. Its translation is CAWSVDPTHYEQYF.

V usage is TRBV5-1 and J usage is TRBJ2-1; no clear D gene. The V and J ends lost 5 bases and 4 bases respectively, with 13 bases between them. CDR3 length: 14 amino acids. Germline assignment: CDR1 SGHRS and CDR2 YFSETQ. Here the CDR3 DNA reads TGCGCCAGCAGTATGGGCAGTTTATACAATGAGCAGTTCTTC. Encoded protein: CASSMGSLYNEQFF.

The chain's CDR3 is CASSLGSSLNTEAFF. CDR3 nucleotides: TGTGCCAGCAGCTTGGGTAGCAGTTTGAACACTGAAGCTTTCTTT. The chain uses TRBV5-4 and TRBJ1-1; D gene unclear. The CDR3 covers 15 residues. V was cut by 0 bases and J by 0 bases, with 9 bases left in between. The germline CDR1 and CDR2 sequences are SGHNT and YYREEE (reference sequence).

The chain links TRBV14 to TRBJ1-2, with 8 bases that match TRBD1. V lost 3 bases and J lost 5; bases outside the gene matches: 5. Looked up from germline, CDR1 is SGHDN and CDR2 is FVKESK. The CDR3 consists of 14 residues. The CDR3 DNA is TGTGCCAGCAGCCACCGGGACAGGCCGTATGGCTACACCTTC. This translates into CASSHRDRPYGYTF.

The chain links TRBV5-1 to TRBJ1-4; tentatively, D is TRBD1 (5 bases). In germline, CDR1 is SGHRS, CDR2 YFSETQ. The CDR3 is 13 residues long. V lost 5 bases and J 8 bases, leaving 13 bases between the germline ends. The CDR3 spells CASRGPGGEKLFF. DNA of the CDR3: TGCGCCAGCAGGGGGCCCGGAGGGGAAAAACTGTTTTTT.

This clone was counted once. Different DNA sequences within this sample yield the same CDR3. The CDR3 bases are TGCGCCAGCTCTCCGGACAGGACTAATTCACCCCTCCACTTT. Encoded protein: CASSPDRTNSPLHF. V gene TRBV5-1 combines with J gene TRBJ1-6; TRBD1 matches 7 bases. Germline values: CDR1 SGHRS, CDR2 YFSETQ. The ends lost 7 bases at V and 6 bases at J; junction bases unmatched: 7. This CDR3 is 14 amino acids long. Supplemented by reference TRBV5-1 and TRBJ1-6, the full variable domain reads KAGVTQTPRYLIKTRGQQVTLSCSPISGHRSVSWYQQTPGQGLQFLFEYFSETQRNKGNFPGRFSGRQFSNSRSEMNVSTLELGDSALYLCASSPDRTNSPLHFGNGTRLTVT.

The chain uses TRBV7-2 and TRBJ1-6, with 8 bases lining up with TRBD1. The V gene end was trimmed by 0 bases and the J gene end by 4 bases; junction bases not matched to a gene: 14. The germline V gene has CDR1 SGHTA and CDR2 FQGNSA. The CDR3 runs 20 residues. The CDR3 sequence: CASSLAASYRGSVYNSPLHF. The DNA of the CDR3 is TGTGCCAGCAGCTTAGCAGCCAGCTACAGGGGGTCCGTATATAATTCACCCCTCCACTTT.

This clone has only one observation. V and J are TRBV2 and TRBJ1-1; TRBD1 might be the D (5 bases). With 1 base removed from V and 2 bases from J, the gap between germline ends came to 14 bases. This CDR3 is 16 amino acids long. Germline V gives CDR1 SNHLY, CDR2 FYNNEI. CDR3 sequence: CASSEGLAGLNTEAFF. CDR3 nucleotides: TGTGCCAGCAGTGAAGGGCTGGCAGGGCTAAACACTGAAGCTTTCTTT.

This chain connects TRBV2 to TRBJ2-2, with no clear D. Germline values: CDR1 SNHLY, CDR2 FYNNEI. V shed 6 bases and J shed 0 bases, with 11 bases lying between them. This CDR3 has 15 amino acids. CDR3 sequence (DNA): TGTGCCAGCAGGTTGACAAATGCGAACACCGGGGAGCTGTTTTTT. It yields the protein CASRLTNANTGELFF.

The CDR3 region is CASKLREVQNTEAFF. The CDR3 DNA reads as TGTGCCAGTAAGCTCAGGGAGGTTCAGAACACTGAAGCTTTCTTT. This rearrangement joins TRBV19 to TRBJ1-1; tentatively, D is TRBD1 (5 bases). The CDR3 length is 15 residues. Looked up from germline, CDR1 is LNHDA and CDR2 is SQIVND (reference sequence). V was shortened by 7 bases and J by 1 base, with 16 bases between the two germline ends.